This record looks at one T cell receptor beta chain sequence and its context. Sequenced by immunoSEQ multiplex PCR; TCRdb stores in-frame clones only, minus some. The data show approximately 75,000 clones, 83% seen once. The record originates from a study of CD4 T cell repertoires in COVID-19. The CDR3 covers 11 residues. The V and J ends lost 3 bases and 7 bases respectively, with 6 bases between them. Looked up from germline, CDR1 is MDHEN and CDR2 is SYDVKM. Samples came from patients recovered from mild-to-severe COVID-19. Sequencing was done directly on freshly isolated, uncultured memory T cells.

The sample consisted of CD4+ T cells from peripheral blood, taken after recovery from COVID-19. The chain carries TRBV28 and TRBJ1-2; no definite D call. The receptor comes from a human donor who had COVID-19. This CDR3 reads CASSLQFGYTF. CDR3 coding DNA: TGTGCCAGCAGTTTGCAATTTGGCTACACCTTC.